Below, one T cell receptor (beta chain) is given with its context. These data belong to a study of cytomegalovirus exposure and HLA in healthy donors. 60 Vbeta and 13 Jbeta primers were used in PCR. Sequencing was performed with immunoSEQ multiplex PCR; in TCRdb, only in-frame clones are kept and a portion is missing. Of some 110,000 clones listed, approximately 72% are singletons. V lost 5 bases and J 3 bases, leaving 13 bases between the germline ends. The CDR3 loop spans 14 amino acids. CDR1 is SGHTA, CDR2 FQGNSA, per germline. The receptor was derived from a man between 18 and 29 years old in good health and CMV-seronegative. V is TRBV7-2 and J is TRBJ1-1, with no clear D. Sequencing input: PBMCs. CDR3 DNA sequence: TGTGCCAGCAGCCGGAACCGACGGGACACTGAAGCTTTCTTT. This sequence encodes CASSRNRRDTEAFF.